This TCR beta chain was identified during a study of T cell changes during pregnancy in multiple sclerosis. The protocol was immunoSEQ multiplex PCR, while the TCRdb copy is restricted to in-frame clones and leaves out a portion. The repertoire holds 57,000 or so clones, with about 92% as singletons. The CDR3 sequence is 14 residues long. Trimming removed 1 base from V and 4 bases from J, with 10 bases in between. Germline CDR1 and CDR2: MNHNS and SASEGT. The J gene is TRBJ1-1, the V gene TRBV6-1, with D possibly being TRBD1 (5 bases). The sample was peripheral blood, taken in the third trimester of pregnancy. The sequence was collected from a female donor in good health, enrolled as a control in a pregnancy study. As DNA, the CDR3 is TGTGCCAGCAGTGAAGTGCGGGGCGGCACTGAAGCTTTCTTT. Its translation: CASSEVRGGTEAFF.